The present TCR beta chain was sequenced within a study of blood T cell repertoires in COVID-19 (dated by TCRdb to the early 2020s). In the study overall: Collaborator samples came from the United States, Italy and Spain and covered acute and convalescent phases of COVID-19. The material from the prospective study consisted of cDNA or gDNA derived from T cells, B-cell-depleted T cells, or PBMCs. The dataset comprised deeply sampled blood TCRbeta repertoires from subjects exposed to, actively infected with, or recovered from COVID-19. The repertoires were released in a freely available public database meant as a resource for research on the immune response to SARS-CoV-2. The samples were drawn from the first 160 participants of the ongoing ImmuneRACE study and from some 1,300 subjects provided by 6 global collaborators. A de-identified subject ID, COVID-19 status, age in years and sex were almost always included in the sample metadata. Where available, HLA class I and class II types were obtained from metadata supplied by the sample provider rather than from assay-based typing.

The immunoSEQ Assay, a bias-controlled multiplex PCR, was used to amplify TCRbeta CDR3 regions from genomic DNA. Turning to the authors' computational methods: The number of nucleated cells in each sample was estimated by amplification of reference gene primers within the assay. Sequence reads were collapsed and filtered to measure the absolute abundance of every unique TCRbeta CDR3 rearrangement. Productive Simpson clonality was computed per sample as the square root of Simpson's diversity index over productive rearrangements. TCRdb carries this immuneACCESS record with in-frame sequences only. Its versions omit some clonotypes, under half of them owing to an unresolved V gene in the studies checked, with the rest unexplained. That table furnishes V, J and clone size, whereas the DNA furnished D and trimming. The sample table lists fewer than 500,000 clones, approximately 88% of them with a count of one. The ten largest clones take up around 0.95% of the sample.

Participants in the prospective study were aged roughly 18 to 89 years, lived in under 30 United States geographic areas, and enrolled through a virtual design. In the prospective study, participants were assigned to cohorts based on the clinical history participants reported in a screening survey and a study questionnaire. In the prospective study, whole blood, serum and a nasopharyngeal or oropharyngeal swab were collected from each participant by mobile phlebotomists. Prospective study participants could optionally give additional blood draws and questionnaires over a roughly two-month period. Blood samples from the prospective study were shipped frozen or at room temperature prior to DNA extraction. Study-level results and caveats: Clinical and demographic metadata were provided uncurated, with the amount varying by source and participant.

The CDR3 holds 15 amino acids from the cysteine to the phenylalanine. The kept DNA is CDR3 alone, 45 bases in frame from the first base. V lost 0 bases and J lost 4 bases; the stretch between them is 10 bases long. The CDR1 and CDR2 encoded by the germline V gene are SGHAT and FQNNGV. As for this clone: Its antigen remains unidentified. There are no base qualities to consult, and no much larger clone falls within one base.

The chain employs TRBV11-2 and TRBJ1-5, with a weak D call of TRBD1 (5 bases match). This receptor was obtained from a woman aged 25 to 39 with acute COVID-19. The sequencing sample was made of PBMCs or T cells enriched from blood (not recorded which). The DNA sequence is given as TGTGCCAGCAGCTTAGATAGGGGCCCGAATCAGCCCCAGCATTTT. This gives the protein CASSLDRGPNQPQHF.